A selection of T cell receptor beta chains follows, all from one sample in a study of Graves' ophthalmopathy and Graves' hyperthyroidism. MiXCR, run by TCRdb on the multiplex PCR reads, gives a single entry per CDR3 protein. In the table there are 1 million to 1.3 million distinct CDR3 sequences, about two fifths of which are singletons. Specimen: peripheral blood or thyroid tissue (not recorded which). The receptor set was obtained from an adult man with Graves' hyperthyroidism. Each CDR3 is given with its conserved first and last residue.

J gene,V gene,CDR3 protein
TRBJ1-6,TRBV7-9,CASSFGTGDGSPLHF
TRBJ1-1,TRBV7-2,CASSLQGWGEAFF
TRBJ1-2,TRBV11-2,CASSYNLGDRGGGYTF
TRBJ1-2,TRBV7-9,CASSFQTGDAYGYTF
TRBJ2-3,TRBV10-1,CASSESGGSSTDTQYF
TRBJ2-7,TRBV7-9,CANSGSGRATYEQYF
TRBJ2-7,TRBV11-2,CASSPISPGSYPYEQYF
TRBJ2-2,TRBV9,CASSVGPAGVNTGELFF
TRBJ2-7,TRBV29-1,CSVRETGDYEQYF
TRBJ2-7,TRBV15,CATSRDSPFGGGPYEQYF
TRBJ1-2,TRBV5-4,CASSLGTVSNYGYTF
TRBJ2-2,TRBV5-1,CASSLGPPSGEQFF
TRBJ2-7,TRBV5-6,CASSSRDRILYEQYF
TRBJ1-5,TRBV12-3/TRBV12-4,CASSSRLGQNMQPQHF
TRBJ1-6,TRBV28,CASDRSYNSPLHF
TRBJ1-4,TRBV7-8,CASSLKTGLITNEKLFF
TRBJ2-1,TRBV10-3,CAISESNGQEQFF
TRBJ2-2,TRBV20-1,CSARDLPGSSGELFF
TRBJ2-7,TRBV7-8,CASSLGPLGQGIYEQYF
TRBJ1-6,TRBV7-6,CASSPTDGTAYNSPLHF
TRBJ2-6,TRBV5-6,CASSLGTVGANVLTF
TRBJ1-5,TRBV20-1,CSAPGGNQPQHF
TRBJ2-2,TRBV11-3,CASSLERGGTGELFF
TRBJ1-3,TRBV9,CASSVYGGIGNTIYF
TRBJ1-4,TRBV4-1,CASSQEGFKDRRSKNEKLFF
TRBJ2-7,TRBV29-1,CSVEGGRVYEQYF
TRBJ2-2,TRBV7-9,CASSQGRTHTGELFF
TRBJ1-5,TRBV20-1,CSASLKGGAGQPQHF
TRBJ2-5,TRBV2,CASCLAGGQETQYF
TRBJ1-2,TRBV29-1,CSVVQGGNYGYTF
TRBJ2-7,TRBV7-8,CASSPSGVREQYF
TRBJ2-2,TRBV24-1,CATSDRGGELFF
TRBJ2-5,TRBV10-3,CAIRPGQPGSEQYF
TRBJ1-1,TRBV19,CASSMAPGTEAFF